The 8 T cell receptor beta chains listed next were all sequenced from one sample in a study of technical replicates of blood from several donors. Clones were sequenced by immunoSEQ multiplex PCR, and TCRdb holds only the in-frame ones, with some missing. This repertoire shows about 100,000 clones, 96% found once; its top ten account for roughly 0.21%. Sequenced input: T cells isolated from PBMCs. Receptors were obtained from a human donor in good health.

The chain carries TRBV30 and TRBJ2-1, with D possibly TRBD1 on 5 matching bases. The V end lost 1 base, the J end lost 6 bases, and 10 bases lay between the germline ends. The CDR3 loop spans 13 amino acids. Germline V CDR1 and CDR2: GTSNPN, SVGIG (reference sequence). CDR3 residues: CAWSAVGRNEQFF. CDR3 DNA: TGTGCCTGGAGTGCCGTGGGGCGCAATGAGCAGTTCTTC.

This clone is a singleton in its sample. The chain carries TRBV10-1 and TRBJ2-5; TRBD1 matches at 12 bases. The CDR3 extends over 15 amino acids. The V segment lost 5 bases and the J segment 3 bases; nucleotides outside the gene matches: 4. Germline lookup yields CDR1 WNHNN and CDR2 SYGVQD (reference sequence). In nucleotides, the CDR3 is TGCGCCAGCAGTATCGGGACAGGGGGCGAAGAGACCCAGTACTTC. This gives the protein CASSIGTGGEETQYF.

This chain joins TRBV5-4 and TRBJ2-7; TRBD1 agrees at 10 bases. The CDR3 extends over 15 amino acids. Germline assignment: CDR1 SGHNT and CDR2 YYREEE (reference sequence). V trimming: 7 bases; J trimming: 6 bases; junction bases outside the gene matches: 13. CDR3 nucleotide sequence: TGTGCCAGCCTAGAAGGGGACAGGGGCCAAGGCGAGCAGTACTTC. Amino acids: CASLEGDRGQGEQYF.

CDR3 sequence reads: CAIRTREDEKLFF. The CDR3 coding sequence is TGTGCCATCAGGACCCGGGAGGATGAAAAACTGTTTTTT. V gene TRBV10-3 combines with J gene TRBJ1-4; no clear D gene. The germline gives CDR1 ENHRY, CDR2 SYGVKD. Trimming shortened V by 6 bases and J by 6 bases, and 11 bases separated the two germline ends. CDR3 length: 13 amino acids.

Note on this clone: Germline is not matched at one junction end, which may reflect a read error. The rearrangement links TRBV2 to TRBJ2-7; D is uncertain. CDR3 length: 14 amino acids. The germline V gene encodes CDR1 SNHLY and CDR2 FYNNEI. In DNA form, the CDR3 reads TGTGCCAGTTCCCATCCACTTATCTCCCACGAGCAGTACTTC. Its translation: CASSHPLISHEQYF. Supplemented by reference TRBV2 and TRBJ2-7, the full variable domain reads EPEVTQTPSHQVTQMGQEVILRCVPISNHLYFYWYRQILGQKVEFLVSFYNNEISEKSEIFDDQFSVERPDGSNFTLKIRSTKLEDSAMYFCASSHPLISHEQYFGPGTRLTVT.

The chain recombines TRBV6-6 with TRBJ1-2, with D perhaps TRBD1 (6 bases). Germline CDR1 is MNHNY and CDR2 is SVGAGI (reference sequence). This CDR3 comprises 15 residues. Trimming cost V 7 bases and J 8 bases, with 23 bases left between them. CDR3 sequence: CASTLTTSQGQGYTF. The CDR3 bases are TGTGCCAGCACCCTTACAACGTCACAGGGCCAGGGCTACACCTTC.

The chain links TRBV5-1 to TRBJ2-2, with 8 bases fitting TRBD2. V dropped 4 bases and J dropped 5; count of bases not matched to a gene: 13. Germline CDR1 and CDR2: SGHRS and YFSETQ. The CDR3 has 17 amino acids. CDR3 sequence: CASSLTTGTSYTGELFF. In DNA form, the CDR3 reads TGCGCCAGCAGCCTAACAACCGGGACTAGTTATACCGGGGAGCTGTTTTTT. The full variable domain, completed using reference TRBV5-1 and TRBJ2-2, is KAGVTQTPRYLIKTRGQQVTLSCSPISGHRSVSWYQQTPGQGLQFLFEYFSETQRNKGNFPGRFSGRQFSNSRSEMNVSTLELGDSALYLCASSLTTGTSYTGELFFGEGSRLTVL.

The J gene is TRBJ2-7, the V gene TRBV15; D is possibly TRBD1 (6 bases). The CDR3 spans 15 residues. Germline-derived CDR1 and CDR2 are LNHNV and YYDKDF (reference sequence). The V gene lost 5 bases and the J gene lost 3 bases, with 17 bases spanning the gap. The CDR3 DNA sequence: TGTGCCACCAGCGGTCCGGGACATATTGGCTACGAGCAGTACTTC. Its protein product is CATSGPGHIGYEQYF.